A selection of T cell receptor beta chains follows, all from one sample in a study of CD4 and CD8 cells across lung adenocarcinoma regions. TCRdb passed the PCR reads through MiXCR, listing each CDR3 protein once. The table has more than 9,000 distinct CDR3 sequences, 40% to 60% seen once. The sequenced sample consisted of CD8+ T cells from the margin of a lung tumor. Receptor source: a male donor with lung adenocarcinoma. The CD4 and CD8 labels of this study may be unreliable. The CDR3 runs from the conserved cysteine through the conserved F or W. Each record gives: V gene, D gene, J gene, clone size, CDR3 DNA, CDR3 protein. A D gene is named only where the DNA matches it firmly. Clone size is shown for a subset of rows, as once, few, many or a class of expanded clone.

>TRBV10-2|NA|TRBJ1-1|many
TGCGCCAGCAGGGGGACGGTCAACACTGAAGCTTTCTTT
CASRGTVNTEAFF
>TRBV7-6|NA|TRBJ2-5|NA
TGTGGCAGTAGCGCGGCGCTCGGGGGCCGGGGCGAAGAGACCCAGTACTTC
CGSSAALGGRGEETQYF
>TRBV7-2|NA|TRBJ2-3|NA
TGTGCCAGCAGCCAAGGACGACCCACAGAGACCCAGTATTTC
CASSQGRPTETQYF
>TRBV6-1|NA|TRBJ2-7|NA
TGTGCCAGCAGTGAGCCGAGAGCCAAAAATACGCAGTACTTC
CASSEPRAKNTQYF
>TRBV11-2|TRBD2|TRBJ2-7|many
TGTGCCAGCAGCTTAGATCGGGGGGACGAGCAGTACTTC
CASSLDRGDEQYF
>TRBV27|NA|TRBJ1-6|medium-sized
TGTGCCAGCAACGGACTCGGGACTGTAAATTCACCCCTCCACTTT
CASNGLGTVNSPLHF
>TRBV3-1|TRBD2|TRBJ2-3|NA
TGTGCCAGCAGCGGGACTAGCGGACGCACAGATACGCAGTATTTT
CASSGTSGRTDTQYF
>TRBV6-1|TRBD1|TRBJ2-3|NA
TGTGCCAGCAGTGAAGCGGCAGGGGGCTTAGATACGCAGTATTTT
CASSEAAGGLDTQYF
>TRBV12-3/TRBV12-4|NA|TRBJ2-1|NA
TGTGCCAGCGGAGCCGCGGTGGTTTCCTACAATGAGCAGTTCTTC
CASGAAVVSYNEQFF
>TRBV5-1|NA|TRBJ1-2|NA
TGCGCCAGCAGCTTCAACCAGGTTGGGTATCGGGACTATGGCTACACCTTC
CASSFNQVGYRDYGYTF
>TRBV14|NA|TRBJ1-1|NA
TGTGCCAGCAGCCAACGAGGGGAAGGCACTGAAGCTTTCTTT
CASSQRGEGTEAFF
>TRBV7-7|NA|TRBJ2-1|medium-sized
TGTGCTAGCAGCTTAGGGGCGAACAATGAGCAGTTCTTC
CASSLGANNEQFF
>TRBV6-1|NA|TRBJ2-1|NA
TGTGCCAGCAGTGAGACGGGAGTTTCCTACAATGAGCAGTTCTTC
CASSETGVSYNEQFF
>TRBV10-1|NA|TRBJ2-5|NA
TGCGCCAGCGCGGTGGAGGCCGCAGTCCCAGAGACCCAGTACTTC
CASAVEAAVPETQYF
>TRBV24-1|NA|TRBJ2-5|few
TGTGCCACCAGTGGCCAGCAAGAGACCCAGTACTTC
CATSGQQETQYF
>TRBV28|TRBD2|TRBJ2-1|NA
TGTGCCAGCTTGGGCGGGGGGGCTAAAAATATTCAGTTCTTC
CASLGGGAKNIQFF
>TRBV27|NA|TRBJ2-3|NA
TGTGGCAGCTCGGGGCTAGTTAGCAAAAACATGCAGTATTTC
CGSSGLVSKNMQYF
>TRBV6-1|TRBD1|TRBJ1-1|medium-sized
TGTGCCAGCCTTCGCGCGGGGACAGCCGAAGCTTTCTTT
CASLRAGTAEAFF
>TRBV4-1|NA|TRBJ2-3|few
TGCGCCAGCAGCCAAACGGGTACAGGGAGTCAAGATACGCAGTATTTT
CASSQTGTGSQDTQYF
>TRBV10-2|TRBD2|TRBJ2-7|few
TGCGCCAGCAGTGGTCGGGAGGGCCTCTTAAGCTCCTACGAGCAGTACTTC
CASSGREGLLSSYEQYF
>TRBV10-1|NA|TRBJ2-2|medium-sized
TGCGCCAGCAGTGGAACCTCCACAGGGAGCACCGGGGAGCTGTTTTTT
CASSGTSTGSTGELFF
>TRBV27|NA|TRBJ2-2|NA
TGTGCCAGCAGCTACCGGAACACCGGGGCGCAGTTTTTT
CASSYRNTGAQFF
>TRBV6-5|NA|TRBJ1-1|NA
TGTGCCAGCAGTTACTCGATCGTATGGGGGGCTGAAGCTTTCTTT
CASSYSIVWGAEAFF
>TRBV3-1|TRBD2|TRBJ2-3|few
TGTGCCAGCAGCCCGCCCCGGGGGGGCGGTGGTGCGGATACGCAGTATTTT
CASSPPRGGGGADTQYF
>TRBV7-2|NA|TRBJ2-7|NA
TGTGCCAGCAGCTTCGTGGGGTCAGACGAGCAGTACTTC
CASSFVGSDEQYF
>TRBV7-2|TRBD2|TRBJ2-3|NA
TGTGCCAGCAGTCCTAGTTCTAGCGGGGGAGCTACGCAGTATTTT
CASSPSSSGGATQYF
>TRBV27|NA|TRBJ1-6|medium-sized
TGTGCCAGCAGTTTAGGGGGCAGGGATCACTCACCCCTCCACTTT
CASSLGGRDHSPLHF